This record concerns one TCR beta chain sequence. Its recognized antigen is unknown. No much larger clone is present one base from it, and per-base qualities are unavailable. V is reduced by 1 base and J by 3 bases, leaving a spacing of 10 bases between them. The germline V gene provides CDR1 SGHAT and CDR2 FQNNGV. From the cysteine through the phenylalanine, the CDR3 covers 14 amino acids. Only CDR3 DNA remains: 42 bases, in frame from the first base. Peripheral blood CD8+ and CD4+ T cells from healthy donors, Susac syndrome patients and multiple sclerosis patients were profiled using high-throughput TCR beta sequencing. The Susac syndrome patients fulfilled recently defined diagnostic criteria for definite or probable disease. Bulk CD8+ and CD4+ T cells were purified by magnetic negative isolation, whereas CD8+ TEMRA cells were enriched by FACS. Blood was collected in EDTA tubes and processed within 24 hours, with PBMCs isolated through density gradient centrifugation. PBMCs intended for TCR sequencing were cryopreserved in liquid nitrogen and were subsequently thawed in a 37 degrees C water bath. A purity of at least 90% was achieved for sorted or isolated CD4+, CD8+ and CD8+ TEMRA cells.

These data come from a study of CD8 T cells in Susac syndrome (dated by TCRdb to between 2018 and 2021). With respect to the entire study: Among the Susac syndrome patients who were sequenced, clinically active disease was present in roughly six and clinical remission was observed in fewer than 10. CD8+ T cell repertoire clonality was compared between more than 9 healthy donors, some 14 Susac syndrome patients and around 15 multiple sclerosis patients. At blood withdrawal, Susac syndrome patients were either therapy-naive, taking corticosteroids (in some cases with IVIg as well), or taking IVIg alone. Whether CD8+ T cell activation and differentiation in Susac syndrome was antigen driven was tested using repertoire sequencing. Summary of the overall study and its limitations: Looking at Susac-specific public clones, the researchers identified 15 to 20 in the total CD8+ repertoire and five in the CD8+ TEMRA repertoire. The TCR sequencing and HLA analysis was acknowledged to have included a relatively small number of individuals. Susac syndrome CD8+ repertoires showed clonal expansion, highest in CD8+ TEMRA cells and greater in clinically active than remitting patients.

RNA was extracted with the RNeasy kit and roughly 0.45 to 1 ug was reverse transcribed using random hexamers. The immunoSEQ multiplex PCR assay, which covers 54 Vbeta and 13 Jbeta segments, was used to amplify TCR beta CDR3 regions. PCR amplification bias was corrected using a synthetic template baseline for primer optimization and computational correction. From the authors' description of their analysis: Reads were assigned to V, D and J genes according to IMGT and analyzed in immunoSEQ Analyzer, with only productive sequences retained. Clonality was calculated as one minus the Shannon entropy normalized by log2 of the number of productive unique sequences. For each patient and control, public and private clones were evaluated among the 100 most prevalent clones. A clone was defined as Susac-specific if it was absent from the healthy and MS cohorts, from 950 to 1,300 published viral clones and from other ImmuneACCESS disease sequences. The public sequencing data were trimmed at Q25 with fastp and processed into clonotypes with MiXCR by TCRdb, which kept only in-frame beta chains. CDR3 protein sequences are deduplicated, and each keeps its most common genes and DNA. The V and J calls follow TCRdb's processing rather than the paper's. This sample lists some 200,000 distinct CDR3 sequences; 95% were detected once. Together, the top ten hold less than 0.2% of the sample.

The sequence was obtained from a human donor with Susac syndrome. The sequenced sample consisted of CD8+ T cells from PBMCs. The chain is made from TRBV11-2 and TRBJ2-7, and TRBD2 may be the D gene, going by 5 matching bases. The DNA reads TGTGCCAGCAGCTTAGCTTCTCGGGGCTACGAGCAGTACTTC. Its protein product is CASSLASRGYEQYF.